The source of this T cell receptor (beta chain) is a study of molecular identifiers for immune sequencing clone quantification. Previously described methods with listed TCR primers produced the bulk TCR libraries. From the PCR reads, TCRdb called clonotypes with MiXCR, one entry per CDR3 protein. The sample gives approximately 100,000 distinct CDR3 sequences, roughly 34% of which show up once; approximately 4% is in the top ten. In the sort, naive CD8 T cells were defined as CD8+CD4-CCR7+CD45RA+. V lost 6 bases and J lost 2, with 13 bases in between. This CDR3 has 14 amino acids. The germline V gene encodes CDR1 SEHNR and CDR2 FQNEAQ (reference sequence). Notes on the study in general: Even with more than 950,000 naive cells present, spiked Jurkat TCR RNA from one cell was reportedly detectable. The share of molecules held by clones above 20 RNA copies was over 98% in effector cells and under 1% in naive cells.

This clonotype showed up many times. Its specificity is not known. This clonotype originated in a human donor in good health. Some libraries in this study had Jurkat cell RNA spiked in. The chain employs TRBV7-9 and TRBJ1-2; unclear D gene. Input material: naive CD8+ T cells from blood, with Jurkat cell RNA spiked in. Subset described: FACS-sorted CD8+CD4-CCR7+CD45RA+ naive T cells. The CDR3 DNA sequence: TGTGCCAGCAGTTATCCGGGCCGCAACTATGGCTACACCTTC. Protein sequence: CASSYPGRNYGYTF.